These T cell receptor beta chains were read from a single sample in a study of blood T cell repertoires in COVID-19. Libraries were prepared by immunoSEQ multiplex PCR; TCRdb keeps only in-frame clonotypes and omits some of them. The data show 100,000 to 150,000 clones, less than 90% seen once. What was sequenced was peripheral blood. These TCRs come from a man older than 75 with active or convalescent COVID-19. The CDR3 runs from the conserved cysteine through the conserved F or W. D genes are given only for firm matches. The listing skips clone size in some rows; elsewhere it reads once, few, many or a size class.

abundance | d_gene | j_gene | v_gene | CDR3nt | CDR3aa
. | . | TRBJ2-3 | TRBV11-1 | TGTGCCAGCAGCTCCGGGACTGCTTACACAGATACGCAGTATTTT | CASSSGTAYTDTQYF
. | TRBD2 | TRBJ2-1 | TRBV10-3 | TGTGCCATCAGTGAGTCGGGGCGGGGCGGGGGAGACAATGAGCAGTTCTTC | CAISESGRGGGDNEQFF
. | . | TRBJ2-3 | TRBV5-1 | TGCGCCAGCAGCTTGAGCCAGGTCACAGATACGCAGTATTTT | CASSLSQVTDTQYF
. | . | TRBJ2-1 | TRBV7-3 | TGTGCCAGCAGCCCATCTAGCTCCTACAATGAGCAGTTCTTC | CASSPSSSYNEQFF
. | . | TRBJ1-2 | TRBV7-3 | TGTGCCAGCAGCTTAAAGGGGGGGACCTTCAACTATGGCTACACCTTC | CASSLKGGTFNYGYTF
. | . | TRBJ2-3 | TRBV3-1/TRBV3-2 | TGTGCCAGCAGCCAAGACCCGCACAATACAGATACGCAGTATTTT | CASSQDPHNTDTQYF
. | TRBD1 | TRBJ2-3 | TRBV7-2 | TGTGCCAGCAGCTCCCGGGACAGGGTTACAGATACGCAGTATTTT | CASSSRDRVTDTQYF
. | TRBD1 | TRBJ1-1 | TRBV5-4 | TGTGCCAGCAGCTTGGGGTGGACAGGGAATGAAGCTTTCTTT | CASSLGWTGNEAFF
. | . | TRBJ1-2 | TRBV6-5 | TGTGCCAGCAGTTACTCTGGGCTCCCAAGGGGTGGCTACACCTTC | CASSYSGLPRGGYTF
. | . | TRBJ1-6 | TRBV5-1 | TGCGCCAGCTCGGACAGTTTTAATTCACCCCTCCACTTT | CASSDSFNSPLHF
. | TRBD1 | TRBJ2-3 | TRBV7-9 | TGTGCCAGCAGTTTACCAGGGGGTGTCGCAGATACGCAGTATTTT | CASSLPGGVADTQYF
few | . | TRBJ1-4 | TRBV5-1 | TGCGCCAGCAGCTTGGACAGCCTTGGGGAAAAACTGTTTTTT | CASSLDSLGEKLFF
. | TRBD1 | TRBJ1-5 | TRBV10-3 | TGTGCCATCAGTGCCACAGGGGACCCGGAGGAGCCCCAGCATTTT | CAISATGDPEEPQHF
. | TRBD2 | TRBJ2-3 | TRBV15 | TGTGCCACCAGCCGGCTAGCGGGGGGGGTCTGGACAGATACGCAGTATTTT | CATSRLAGGVWTDTQYF
. | TRBD1 | TRBJ2-5 | TRBV2 | TGTGCCAGCACCCGACAGGGGGCTAGGGAGACCCAGTACTTC | CASTRQGARETQYF
many | . | TRBJ2-3 | TRBV6-2/TRBV6-3 | TGTGCCAGCAGTGGAATACAGGGCACAGATACGCAGTATTTT | CASSGIQGTDTQYF
few | . | TRBJ1-3 | TRBV7-2 | TGTGCCAGCAGCTTGGGCTTGAGCGGAAACACCATATATTTT | CASSLGLSGNTIYF
few | . | TRBJ1-5 | TRBV25-1 | TGTGCCAGCAGTCCACAGCTAAACAATCAGCCCCAGCATTTT | CASSPQLNNQPQHF
. | . | TRBJ2-3 | TRBV19 | TGTGCCAGTAGTATAGATCGGTCAGATACGCAGTATTTT | CASSIDRSDTQYF
. | TRBD1 | TRBJ1-1 | TRBV5-1 | TGCGCCAGCAGCTTGGCCCGGACAGGGATGAACACTGAAGCTTTCTTT | CASSLARTGMNTEAFF
. | TRBD1 | TRBJ2-5 | TRBV24-1 | TGTGCCACCAGTGACCCGGGACAGGTACAAGAGACCCAGTACTTC | CATSDPGQVQETQYF
. | . | TRBJ1-4 | TRBV30 | TGTGCCTGGAGTGTCGGCCAGGGGTATGAAAAACTGTTTTTT | CAWSVGQGYEKLFF
few | . | TRBJ1-5 | TRBV3-1/TRBV3-2 | TGTGCCAGCAGCCAAGACGCCGGGGGGGGCAATCAGCCCCAGCATTTT | CASSQDAGGGNQPQHF
few | TRBD1 | TRBJ1-1 | TRBV19 | TGTGCCAGTAGTGGCCGGGACAGGGGGCAGGTGAACACTGAAGCTTTCTTT | CASSGRDRGQVNTEAFF
once | TRBD2 | TRBJ2-1 | TRBV5-1 | TGCGCCAGCAGCTTGGGGACTAGCGGGAAAGTAGAGCAGTTCTTC | CASSLGTSGKVEQFF
. | TRBD1 | TRBJ2-3 | TRBV5-1 | TGCGCCAGCAGCAACCGGGACAGGGCTAGCACAGATACGCAGTATTTT | CASSNRDRASTDTQYF
. | TRBD2 | TRBJ2-3 | TRBV11-2 | TGTGCCAGCAGCAGACGAGCTTCTCTAAGCGGGGGGGCCGCAGATACGCAGTATTTT | CASSRRASLSGGAADTQYF
. | . | TRBJ1-2 | TRBV3-1/TRBV3-2 | TGTGCCAGCAGCCTAGGGACAACACAGTCGTACTATGGCTACACCTTC | CASSLGTTQSYYGYTF
few | . | TRBJ1-3 | TRBV6-1 | TGTGCCAGCAGTGGTTCGACAGTTCTCTCTGGAAACACCATATATTTT | CASSGSTVLSGNTIYF
. | TRBD1 | TRBJ1-2 | TRBV11-1 | TGTGCCAGCAGCTTGGGACAGGGGGGACCAAACTATGGCTACACCTTC | CASSLGQGGPNYGYTF
. | . | TRBJ1-1 | TRBV9 | TGTGCCAGCAGCGTTCAAGGAGGGGACACTGAAGCTTTCTTT | CASSVQGGDTEAFF
few | TRBD1 | TRBJ2-7 | TRBV7-9 | TGTGCCAGCAGCTTAGGCGGACGGACAGGGGGCGCCCCCTACGAGCAGTACTTC | CASSLGGRTGGAPYEQYF
. | . | TRBJ1-5 | TRBV5-6 | TGTGCCAGCAGCTTGACAGGGAGCAATCAGCCCCAGCATTTT | CASSLTGSNQPQHF
. | TRBD2 | TRBJ2-7 | TRBV11-2 | TGTGCCAGCAGCTGGGAGACTAGCGGGGTTTTTGACGAGCAGTACTTC | CASSWETSGVFDEQYF
. | . | TRBJ2-1 | TRBV5-4 | TGTGCCAGCAGCTTTGTTAACAATGAGCAGTTCTTC | CASSFVNNEQFF
. | . | TRBJ2-7 | TRBV15 | TGTGCCACCAGCAGAGATAGGGGGACGTACGAGCAGTACTTC | CATSRDRGTYEQYF
. | TRBD1 | TRBJ1-4 | TRBV10-3 | TGTGCCATCAGTCCGGGACAGGGAAATATAGTGTTTTTT | CAISPGQGNIVFF
. | . | TRBJ1-6 | TRBV27 | TGTGCCAGCTATACCACTACAGGGAGTTATAATTCACCCCTCCACTTT | CASYTTTGSYNSPLHF
. | TRBD1 | TRBJ2-7 | TRBV5-1 | TGCGCCAGCCGCGCTTCAGGACAGGAGTTCTACGAGCAGTACTTC | CASRASGQEFYEQYF
. | . | TRBJ2-7 | TRBV5-1 | TGCGCCAGCAGCCCGGTCTTGACTAGTGCGACCGACGAGCAGTACTTC | CASSPVLTSATDEQYF
. | TRBD1 | TRBJ1-2 | TRBV18 | TGTGCCAGCTCACCACAGGGGGCGGAGGGCTACACCTTC | CASSPQGAEGYTF
few | . | TRBJ2-7 | TRBV19 | TGTGCCAGTAGGGGGTCGGGAAGGCAGTACTTC | CASRGSGRQYF
. | TRBD1 | TRBJ1-2 | TRBV10-3 | TGTGCCATCACTACGGACAGGGATCGCAGAGGGGGCTACACCTTC | CAITTDRDRRGGYTF
. | TRBD1 | TRBJ2-5 | TRBV5-1 | TGCGCCAGCAGCCCGGGGACAGGGGGAGGTGGAGAGACCCAGTACTTC | CASSPGTGGGGETQYF
. | TRBD2 | TRBJ2-5 | TRBV12-5 | TGTGCTAGTGTAGCTGGCGGGAGGGCCCGAGAGACCCAGTACTTC | CASVAGGRARETQYF
. | . | TRBJ1-2 | TRBV19 | TGTGCCAGTAGTACCTTATCCTATGGCTACACCTTC | CASSTLSYGYTF
. | TRBD2 | TRBJ2-5 | TRBV19 | TGTGCCAGTGGCCACCGGACTAGCGGGAGTCTGGAGACCCAGTACTTC | CASGHRTSGSLETQYF
. | TRBD2 | TRBJ2-7 | TRBV29-1 | TGCAGCGTGGTGACTAGCGGGGGGTTCTACGAGCAGTACTTC | CSVVTSGGFYEQYF
. | TRBD2 | TRBJ2-5 | TRBV5-8 | TGTGCCAGCAGCCACGGACTAGCGGACTTCCTTCTAGAGACCCAGTACTTC | CASSHGLADFLLETQYF
. | TRBD1 | TRBJ1-6 | TRBV3-1/TRBV3-2 | TGTGCCAGCAACTCACCCGGACAGGGTGGGTCACCCCTCCACTTT | CASNSPGQGGSPLHF
. | TRBD1 | TRBJ2-7 | TRBV12-5 | TGTGCTAGTGGTTTGGCGGGACAGGGGGCCTTAAAGCAGTACTTC | CASGLAGQGALKQYF
. | . | TRBJ2-7 | TRBV18 | TGTGCCAGCTCATCAAAGACAGGATCCTACGAGCAGTACTTC | CASSSKTGSYEQYF
. | . | TRBJ1-6 | TRBV7-2 | TGTGCCAGCAGACCAGGGTTTTCCTCCTATAATTCACCCCTCCACTTT | CASRPGFSSYNSPLHF
. | . | TRBJ2-5 | TRBV6-4 | TGTGCCAGCGCCATGGGGACTGAACGGGGATACTTGTGGACCCAGTACTTC | CASAMGTERGYLWTQYF
. | . | TRBJ2-3 | TRBV5-6 | TGTGCCAGCCTACGACAGTCTTTTAGAACAGATACGCAGTATTTT | CASLRQSFRTDTQYF
. | TRBD1 | TRBJ1-3 | TRBV2 | TGTGCCAGCAGGCCGGACAGGGGCTCTGGAAACACCATATATTTT | CASRPDRGSGNTIYF
. | . | TRBJ2-3 | TRBV7-3 | TGTGCCAGCAGCTTAAACGGGTTCACAGATACGCAGTATTTT | CASSLNGFTDTQYF
. | TRBD1 | TRBJ1-2 | TRBV4-2 | TGTGCCAGCAGCCAAGATGTTGCGGACAGGGGGGCCACCTTAGGCACCTTC | CASSQDVADRGATLGTF
. | . | TRBJ2-7 | TRBV18 | TGTGCCAGCTCACCAAGCCAGCCAGGCGAGCAGTACTTC | CASSPSQPGEQYF